This T cell receptor (beta chain) originates from a study of vaccination and CD4 T cells after COVID-19. Looking at the study overall: SARS-CoV-2, HCoV-NL63, HCoV-OC43 and HCoV-229E supplied the overlapping spike peptides used to stimulate cells. The control cultures got either a CEFX pool, an HIV-1 Nef pool, or no peptide at all.

The V gene end was trimmed by 5 bases and the J gene end by 0 bases; junction bases not matched to a gene: 3. Germline V CDR1 and CDR2: SEHNR, FQNEAQ (reference sequence). There are 16 residues in the CDR3. As for treatment: 10-day PBMC culture with coronavirus spike peptide pools or control peptides (ViraFEST assay). General study findings and limits: Within the convalescent patients, spike mono-reactivity was found in 304 of 307 vaccine-specific clones.

As to this clonotype: The antigen remains undetermined.

Oncomine TCR Beta short-read sequencing was applied to DNA from cultured CD4+ T cells. Someone extracted genomic DNA from cultured CD4+ T cells. TCRdb re-derived calls from the PCR reads in MiXCR, one entry per CDR3 protein. The data contain roughly 13,000 distinct CDR3 sequences, 43% of them singletons. The specimen sequenced was cultured CD4+ T cells from blood. The gene calls are TRBV7-9 and TRBJ2-1, with 11 bases fitting TRBD2. The receptor's source is a human donor with COVID-19. CDR3 loop: CASSLGLAVSYNEQFF. For the CDR3, the DNA is TGTGCCAGCAGCCTGGGACTAGCGGTCTCCTACAATGAGCAGTTCTTC.